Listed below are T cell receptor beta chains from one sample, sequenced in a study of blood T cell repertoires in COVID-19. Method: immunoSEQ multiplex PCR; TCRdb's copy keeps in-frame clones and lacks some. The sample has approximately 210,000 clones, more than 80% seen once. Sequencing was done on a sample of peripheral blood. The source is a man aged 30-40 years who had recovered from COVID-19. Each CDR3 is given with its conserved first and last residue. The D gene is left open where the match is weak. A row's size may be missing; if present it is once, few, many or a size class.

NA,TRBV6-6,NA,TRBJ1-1,CASSALPIMNTEAFF,TGTGCCAGCAGCGCCCTACCGATCATGAACACTGAAGCTTTCTTT
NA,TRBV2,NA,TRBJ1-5,CASKGRGNQPQHF,TGTGCCAGCAAGGGTCGGGGTAATCAGCCCCAGCATTTT
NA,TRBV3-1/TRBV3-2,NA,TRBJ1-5,CASSAEENQPQHF,TGTGCCAGCAGCGCAGAGGAAAATCAGCCCCAGCATTTT
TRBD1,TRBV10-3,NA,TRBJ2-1,CAISGQGHYNEQFF,TGTGCCATCAGTGGACAGGGCCATTACAATGAGCAGTTCTTC
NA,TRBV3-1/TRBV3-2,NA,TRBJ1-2,CASSHQGLAGYTF,TGTGCCAGCAGCCACCAGGGGCTAGCTGGCTACACCTTC
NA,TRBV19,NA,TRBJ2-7,CATPGERTAFWEEQYF,TGTGCCACCCCTGGGGAGCGGACCGCTTTTTGGGAAGAGCAGTACTTC
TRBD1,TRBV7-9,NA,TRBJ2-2,CASSLVPGQGSGELFF,TGTGCCAGCAGCTTAGTTCCGGGACAGGGCTCCGGGGAGCTGTTTTTT
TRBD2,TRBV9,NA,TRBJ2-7,CASSVALAGGDEQYF,TGTGCCAGCAGCGTCGCACTAGCGGGGGGGGACGAGCAGTACTTC
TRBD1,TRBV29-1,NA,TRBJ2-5,CSVGGQGAVETQYF,TGCAGCGTTGGAGGGCAGGGGGCCGTGGAGACCCAGTACTTC
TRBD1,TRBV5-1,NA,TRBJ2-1,CASSLQGENEQFF,TGCGCCAGCAGCTTACAGGGGGAGAATGAGCAGTTCTTC
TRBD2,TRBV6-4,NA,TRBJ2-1,CASSILAGNYNEQFF,TGTGCCAGCAGCATCCTAGCGGGGAACTACAATGAGCAGTTCTTC
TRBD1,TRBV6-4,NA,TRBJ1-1,CASSAQGASEAFF,TGTGCCAGCAGTGCACAGGGGGCGAGTGAAGCTTTCTTT
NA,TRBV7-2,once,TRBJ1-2,CASSLGASHGYTF,TGTGCCAGCAGCTTGGGGGCGAGTCATGGCTACACCTTC
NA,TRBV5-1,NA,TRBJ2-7,CASSFNRVSDYEQYF,TGCGCCAGCAGCTTTAACCGGGTCTCAGACTACGAGCAGTACTTC
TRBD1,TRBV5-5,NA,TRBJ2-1,CASSHRTGRNEQFF,TGTGCCAGCAGCCACCGGACAGGGAGGAATGAGCAGTTCTTC
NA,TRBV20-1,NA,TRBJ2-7,CSASRSSYEQYF,TGCAGTGCTAGTAGGAGCTCCTACGAGCAGTACTTC
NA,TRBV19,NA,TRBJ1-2,CASSIAYGTNYGYTF,TGTGCCAGTAGTATAGCTTACGGGACTAACTATGGCTACACCTTC
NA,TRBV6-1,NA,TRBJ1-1,CASSDLQGDTEAFF,TGTGCCAGCAGTGACCTCCAAGGGGACACTGAAGCTTTCTTT